The entry below gives a single TCR beta chain sequence along with its context. What it binds is not known. The sample belongs to a study of response to subunit inactivated influenza vaccine. TCRdb ran MiXCR on the RT-PCR reads and lists one entry per CDR3 protein. This sample has over 800,000 distinct CDR3 sequences; about 20% occur once, and the top ten carry roughly 10%. Study results and caveats: Authors suggested each seasonal flu vaccination may recruit only limited numbers of new T cells.

Germline CDR1 and CDR2: SGHVS and FQNEAQ. V was cut by 1 base and J by 5 bases, with 8 bases left in between. The CDR3 totals 14 residues. The TCR was taken from a man aged 45-65 years who received an inactivated influenza vaccine. J is TRBJ2-2 and V is TRBV7-8, with D unclear. This specimen was PBMCs from blood, taken less than 6 days after vaccination. This chain's CDR3 is CASSLGLETGELFF. The CDR3 coding sequence is TGTGCCAGCAGCTTAGGTTTGGAGACCGGGGAGCTGTTTTTT.